Following are 13 T cell receptor beta chains from one sample sequenced in a study of T cells after yellow fever vaccination. One entry per CDR3 protein, called by TCRdb with MiXCR from the 5' RACE reads. The sample lists 300,000 to 400,000 distinct CDR3 sequences, approximately 12% seen once, with about 3% in the top ten. The specimen was CD4+ T cells sorted from PBMCs, collected 15 days after the yellow fever booster vaccination. Source of these receptors: a man aged 18 to 30 who received the YFV17D yellow fever vaccine.

This clonotype was observed at least ten times. This sequence joins TRBV28 and TRBJ1-1, with D maybe TRBD1 (5 bases). Trimming took off 5 bases at V and 11 bases at J, with 15 bases between the two ends. This CDR3 spans 12 amino acids. Looked up from germline, CDR1 is MDHEN and CDR2 is SYDVKM. Written as DNA, the CDR3 is TGTGCCAGCAGTATAAGTTCAGGGCATGCTTTCTTT. Protein product: CASSISSGHAFF.

V and J are TRBV7-2 and TRBJ2-3; D uncertain. The CDR3 extends over 14 amino acids. V lost 5 bases and J lost 1, with 10 bases in between. Germline lookup yields CDR1 SGHTA and CDR2 FQGNSA. The CDR3 protein is CASSPNGRTDTQYF. In DNA, the CDR3 is TGTGCCAGCAGCCCGAATGGCCGCACAGATACGCAGTATTTT.

CDR3: CASSYSGAQPQHF. In DNA form, the CDR3 reads TGTGCCAGCAGTTACTCGGGGGCTCAGCCCCAGCATTTT. The chain employs TRBV6-2 or TRBV6-3 and TRBJ1-5, with D possibly being TRBD1 (6 bases). Germline CDR1 reads MNHEY; CDR2 reads SVGEGT. This CDR3 region has 13 residues. Deletions cut 0 bases from V and 6 bases from J, with 6 bases between.

This clonotype has just a few counts. The chain joins TRBV4-2 to TRBJ2-7; unclear D gene. Deletions cut 3 bases from V and 6 bases from J, with 18 bases between. Germline lookup yields CDR1 LGHNA and CDR2 YNFKEQ. The CDR3 totals 15 residues. The CDR3: CASSQAGSLISEQYF. The DNA of the CDR3 is TGTGCCAGCAGCCAGGCAGGCTCCCTGATTAGCGAGCAGTACTTC.

This clonotype was seen a few times. The chain links TRBV5-1 to TRBJ2-7; TRBD2 aligns across 14 bases. CDR3 length equals 17 residues. Per germline, CDR1 SGHRS and CDR2 YFSETQ. V lost 5 bases, J lost 0 bases, and 7 bases stayed unmatched. This CDR3 is CASSSGTSGGRSYEQYF. The DNA for the CDR3 is TGCGCCAGCAGTTCCGGGACTAGCGGGGGCCGCTCCTACGAGCAGTACTTC.

CDR3 sequence (DNA): TGCAGTGCGTCGGGCTCTGGGGGGAATCAGCCCCAGCATTTT. It encodes CSASGSGGNQPQHF. The chain carries TRBV20-1 and TRBJ1-5, with D maybe TRBD1 (5 bases). Germline V gene sequence: CDR1 DFQATT, CDR2 SNEGSKA (reference sequence). V gave up 6 bases and J gave up 4 bases, with 16 bases separating them. This CDR3 comprises 14 residues.

The V and J genes are TRBV7-2 and TRBJ2-2, with 7 nucleotides matching TRBD1. The V and J ends lost 3 bases and 6 bases, in that order; junction bases with no gene match: 7. From germline, CDR1 is SGHTA and CDR2 FQGNSA. The CDR3 covers 15 residues. Here the CDR3 reads CASSFVTGTAGELFF. The DNA for the CDR3 is TGTGCCAGCAGCTTTGTGACAGGGACGGCCGGGGAGCTGTTTTTT.

The V gene is TRBV9, the J gene TRBJ2-7; TRBD1 or TRBD2 may be the D gene (5 bases each). There are 14 residues in the CDR3. Germline V lookup: CDR1 SGDLS, CDR2 YYNGEE. With 4 bases removed from V and 10 bases from J, the gap between germline ends came to 21 bases. The CDR3 protein is CASSPSSRDGRQYF. The CDR3 DNA reads TGTGCCAGCAGCCCATCATCAAGGGACGGCCGACAGTACTTC.

The V and J genes are TRBV5-1 and TRBJ2-2; 12 nucleotides agree with TRBD2. Trimming at V came to 3 bases and at J to 4 bases, leaving 4 bases not matched to a gene. The germline CDR1 and CDR2 sequences are SGHRS and YFSETQ. CDR3 size: 16 residues. For the CDR3, the DNA is TGCGCCAGCAGCTCCGGGACTAGCGGGCCCACCGGGGAGCTGTTTTTT. As protein: CASSSGTSGPTGELFF.

This clonotype was detected only a few times. J is TRBJ2-5 and V is TRBV6-6, with D perhaps TRBD2 (5 bases). The CDR3 totals 11 residues. Germline loops: CDR1 MNHNY, CDR2 SVGAGI (reference sequence). The V gene lost 6 bases and the J gene lost 3 bases, with 5 bases spanning the gap. CDR3 nucleotides: TGTGCCAGCAGGCGGGAAGAGACCCAGTACTTC. Amino acid sequence: CASRREETQYF.

J is TRBJ1-3 and V is TRBV5-6; no firm D call. V shed 0 bases and J shed 1 base, with 8 bases lying between them. Germline CDR1 SGHDT, CDR2 YYEEEE. This CDR3 comprises 15 residues. The CDR3 DNA follows: TGTGCCAGCAGCTTGGGAGTTCATTCTGGAAACACCATATATTTT. Translation gives CASSLGVHSGNTIYF.

A few counts support this clonotype. The chain is built from TRBV7-2 and TRBJ1-1; 7 nucleotides agree with TRBD1. The CDR3 sequence is 15 residues long. V lost 5 bases, J lost 11 bases, and 17 bases stayed unmatched. Germline CDR1 and CDR2: SGHTA and FQGNSA. Here the CDR3 reads CASSPSGGSPGAAFF. DNA of the CDR3: TGTGCCAGCAGCCCCTCAGGGGGTTCACCCGGCGCTGCTTTCTTT. The full variable domain, rest sourced from reference TRBV7-2 and TRBJ1-1, is GAGVSQSPSNKVTEKGKDVELRCDPISGHTALYWYRQSLGQGLEFLIYFQGNSAPDKSGLPSDRFSAERTGGSVSTLTIQRTQQEDSAVYLCASSPSGGSPGAAFFGQGTRLTVV.

This clonotype showed up just a few times. The chain joins TRBV28 to TRBJ2-5; D may be TRBD2 (5 bases). CDR1 is MDHEN and CDR2 is SYDVKM in the germline V gene. V lost 3 bases and J 4 bases, leaving 12 bases between the germline ends. This CDR3 is 14 amino acids long. CDR3 coding DNA: TGTGCCAGCAGTTTGCCCCAAGAGGGAGAGACCCAGTACTTC. It specifies CASSLPQEGETQYF.